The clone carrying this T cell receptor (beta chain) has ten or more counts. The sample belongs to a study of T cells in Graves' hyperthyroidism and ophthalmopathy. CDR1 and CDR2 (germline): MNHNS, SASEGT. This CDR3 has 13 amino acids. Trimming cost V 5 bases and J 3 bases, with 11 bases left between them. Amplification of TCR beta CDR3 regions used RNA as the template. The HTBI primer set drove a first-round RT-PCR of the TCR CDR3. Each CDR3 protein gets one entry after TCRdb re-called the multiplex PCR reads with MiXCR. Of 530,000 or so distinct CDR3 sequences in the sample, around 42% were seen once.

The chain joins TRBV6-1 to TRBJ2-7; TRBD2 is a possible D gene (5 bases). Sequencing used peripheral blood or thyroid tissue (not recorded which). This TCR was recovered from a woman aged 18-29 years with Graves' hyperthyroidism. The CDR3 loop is CASSPREVYEQYF. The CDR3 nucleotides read TGTGCCAGCAGTCCACGGGAAGTCTACGAGCAGTACTTC.